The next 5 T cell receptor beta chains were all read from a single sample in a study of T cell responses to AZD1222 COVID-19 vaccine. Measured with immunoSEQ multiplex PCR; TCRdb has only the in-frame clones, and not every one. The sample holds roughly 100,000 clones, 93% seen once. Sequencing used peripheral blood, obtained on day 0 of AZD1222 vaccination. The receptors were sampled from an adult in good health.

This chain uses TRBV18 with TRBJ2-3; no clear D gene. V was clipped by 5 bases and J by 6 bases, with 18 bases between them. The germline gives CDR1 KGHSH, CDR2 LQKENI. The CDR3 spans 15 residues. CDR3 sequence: CASSSTVLTADTQYF. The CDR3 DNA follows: TGTGCCAGCTCATCTACCGTGCTTACAGCGGATACGCAGTATTTT.

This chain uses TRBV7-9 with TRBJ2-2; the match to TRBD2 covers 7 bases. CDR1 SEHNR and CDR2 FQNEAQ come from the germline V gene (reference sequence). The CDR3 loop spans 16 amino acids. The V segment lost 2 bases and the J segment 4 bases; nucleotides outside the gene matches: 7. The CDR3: CASSLFLGEGTGELFF. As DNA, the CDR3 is TGTGCCAGCAGCTTATTTTTAGGGGAGGGCACCGGGGAGCTGTTTTTT.

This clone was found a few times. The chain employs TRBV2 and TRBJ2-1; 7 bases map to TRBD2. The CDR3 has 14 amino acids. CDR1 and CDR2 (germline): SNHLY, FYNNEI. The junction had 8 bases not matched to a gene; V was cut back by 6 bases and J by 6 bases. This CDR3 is CASSGEGISNEQFF. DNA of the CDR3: TGTGCCAGCAGCGGGGAGGGTATCAGCAATGAGCAGTTCTTC.

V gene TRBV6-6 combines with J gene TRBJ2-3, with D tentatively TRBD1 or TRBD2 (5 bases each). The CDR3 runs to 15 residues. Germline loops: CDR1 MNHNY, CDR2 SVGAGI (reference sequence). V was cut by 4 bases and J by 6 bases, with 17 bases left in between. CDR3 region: CASSSSPRGGDTQYF. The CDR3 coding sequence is TGTGCCAGCAGTTCGTCACCAAGGGGCGGGGATACGCAGTATTTT.

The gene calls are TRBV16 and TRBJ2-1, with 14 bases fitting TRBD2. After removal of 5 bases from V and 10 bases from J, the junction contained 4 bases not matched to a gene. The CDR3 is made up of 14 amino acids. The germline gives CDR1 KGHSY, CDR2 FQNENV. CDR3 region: CASSRGTSGSEQFF. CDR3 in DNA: TGTGCCAGCAGCAGGGGGACTAGCGGGAGCGAGCAGTTCTTC.